This TCR beta chain was documented in a study of blood T cells in healthy people across ages. This clonotype was seen ten or more times. The use of a sample-barcoded 5' primer and a J-beta primer mix characterized a second PCR of roughly 6 to 11 cycles. TCRdb independently ran MiXCR on the 5' RACE reads; one entry per CDR3 protein. The sample lists 800,000 to 950,000 distinct CDR3 sequences; almost 30% were seen once. Germline V gene data show CDR1 as MGHDK and CDR2 as SYGVNS. This CDR3 has 14 amino acids. V was pared by 6 bases and J by 1 base, with 13 bases between. This sample also appeared in a second study, on T cells of mothers and their children. Per that paper: The donors comprised several children and their three healthy Caucasian mothers. Sample barcodes and 2-4 random nucleotides were added by the M1S primer of the second PCR.

The TCR originated in a woman aged 40 to 50 in good health. This rearrangement joins TRBV25-1 to TRBJ2-7, with D possibly TRBD1 on 6 matching bases. Sequencing input: blood. The CDR3 DNA reads as TGTGCCAGCAGGGATAACAGGGAGTCCTACGAGCAGTACTTC. This sequence encodes CASRDNRESYEQYF.